The 11 T cell receptor beta chains below come from one sample, sequenced in a study of technical replicates of blood from several donors. TCRdb's table, derived via immunoSEQ multiplex PCR, lists solely in-frame clones and lacks some. The repertoire holds about 84,000 clones, about 92% seen once, with 0.2% to 0.25% in the top ten. Sequencing was done on a sample of T cells isolated from PBMCs. The receptors derive from a human donor in good health.

This chain links TRBV2 with TRBJ1-5, with D unresolved. Between the trimmed V and J ends, which lost 4 bases and 0 bases, there was a span of 10 bases. Germline V CDR1 and CDR2: SNHLY, FYNNEI. The CDR3 covers 15 residues. CDR3 region: CASSGVANSNQPQHF. CDR3 nucleotides: TGTGCCAGCAGTGGGGTAGCGAATAGCAATCAGCCCCAGCATTTT. Supplemented by reference TRBV2 and TRBJ1-5, the full variable domain reads EPEVTQTPSHQVTQMGQEVILRCVPISNHLYFYWYRQILGQKVEFLVSFYNNEISEKSEIFDDQFSVERPDGSNFTLKIRSTKLEDSAMYFCASSGVANSNQPQHFGDGTRLSIL.

The CDR3 here is CASSQARLAGGPRAYNEQFF. CDR3 sequence (DNA): TGCGCCAGCAGCCAGGCGCGGCTAGCGGGAGGTCCCCGCGCTTACAATGAGCAGTTCTTC. The J gene is TRBJ2-1, the V gene TRBV4-1; 11 bases agree with TRBD2. With V trimmed by 3 bases and J by 4 bases, 17 bases remained unmatched. The V gene's germline CDR1 is MGHRA and CDR2 YSYEKL. CDR3 size: 20 residues.

This CDR3 is CASSLGGYEQYF. The CDR3 nucleotides are TGTGCCAGCAGCCTGGGGGGCTACGAGCAGTACTTC. The chain is built from TRBV28 and TRBJ2-7; a possible D gene is TRBD2 (6 bases). Deletions cut 6 bases from V and 3 bases from J, with 9 bases between. This CDR3 region has 12 residues. Germline V gene data show CDR1 as MDHEN and CDR2 as SYDVKM.

The chain recombines TRBV29-1 with TRBJ2-7; TRBD1 matches 9 bases. The germline V gene encodes CDR1 SQVTM and CDR2 ANQGSEA. This CDR3 has 15 residues. Trimming removed 1 base from V and 4 bases from J; junction bases left unmatched: 8. DNA of the CDR3: TGCAGCGTTGAAGGTTTCAAGACAGGGGGTTACGAGCAGTACTTC. It specifies CSVEGFKTGGYEQYF.

The rearrangement uses TRBV7-8 and TRBJ2-1; 7 bases map to TRBD2. With V trimmed by 6 bases and J by 0 bases, 5 bases remained unmatched. The CDR3 has 15 amino acids. CDR1 SGHVS and CDR2 FQNEAQ come from the germline V gene. CDR3 in DNA: TGTGCCAGCAGGCTCCGGGACTACTCCTACAATGAGCAGTTCTTC. The encoded protein is CASRLRDYSYNEQFF. Using reference TRBV7-8 and TRBJ2-1 for the parts outside the CDR3, the full variable domain is GAGVSQSPRYKVAKRGQDVALRCDPISGHVSLFWYQQALGQGPEFLTYFQNEAQLDKSGLPSDRFFAERPEGSVSTLKIQRTQQEDSAVYLCASRLRDYSYNEQFFGPGTRLTVL.

CDR3 protein: CAWNTGYETQYF. The CDR3, as DNA: TGTGCCTGGAATACCGGGTACGAGACCCAGTACTTC. The V call is TRBV30, the J call TRBJ2-5; D is ambiguous. The CDR3 is 12 residues long. Per germline, CDR1 GTSNPN and CDR2 SVGIG (reference sequence). Between the trimmed V and J ends, which lost 4 bases and 5 bases, there was a span of 11 bases.

V gene TRBV5-1 combines with J gene TRBJ2-1; TRBD2 matches 10 bases. CDR3 length equals 13 residues. J was trimmed by 8 bases and V by 4 bases; bases with no gene match: 3. Germline CDR1 is SGHRS and CDR2 is YFSETQ. The CDR3 DNA reads as TGCGCCAGCAGCGAGCGGGGGGGAGATGAGCAGTTCTTC. This translates into CASSERGGDEQFF.

A single count supports this clone. The V call is TRBV5-1, the J call TRBJ2-7; D possibly corresponds to TRBD2 (5 bases). V lost 2 bases and J 4 bases, leaving 13 bases between the germline ends. This CDR3 region has 14 residues. CDR1 is SGHRS, CDR2 YFSETQ, per germline. CDR3 sequence reads: CASSFRGSEYEQYF. The CDR3 coding sequence is TGCGCCAGCAGCTTTAGAGGGTCCGAGTACGAGCAGTACTTC.

The chain links TRBV14 to TRBJ2-2, with D unresolved. V gave up 2 bases and J gave up 3 bases, with 7 bases separating them. Germline V CDR1 and CDR2: SGHDN, FVKESK. The CDR3 extends over 14 amino acids. The CDR3 DNA reads as TGTGCCAGCAGCCAACTTCCCGACACCGGGGAGCTGTTTTTT. Protein: CASSQLPDTGELFF.

The chain uses TRBV5-1 and TRBJ2-7, with 8 bases that match TRBD2. V was pared by 6 bases and J by 2 bases, with 10 bases of the junction left unmatched. CDR1 and CDR2 (germline): SGHRS, YFSETQ. This CDR3 contains 15 residues. The CDR3 spells CASKSEPAGAYEQYF. The CDR3 DNA reads TGCGCCAGCAAGAGCGAGCCAGCGGGAGCCTACGAGCAGTACTTC.

The chain links TRBV28 to TRBJ2-2; 8 bases fit TRBD2. With 2 bases clipped from V and 6 bases from J, the junction kept 8 bases outside the gene matches. CDR1 and CDR2 (germline): MDHEN, SYDVKM. The CDR3 runs 16 residues. CDR3 DNA sequence: TGTGCCAGCAGTTTAGGGGGCGGGAGGTTGTCCGGGGAGCTGTTTTTT. Residues: CASSLGGGRLSGELFF. Full variable domain (remainder filled in from reference TRBV28 and TRBJ2-2): DVKVTQSSRYLVKRTGEKVFLECVQDMDHENMFWYRQDPGLGLRLIYFSYDVKMKEKGDIPEGYSVSREKKERFSLILESASTNQTSMYLCASSLGGGRLSGELFFGEGSRLTVL.